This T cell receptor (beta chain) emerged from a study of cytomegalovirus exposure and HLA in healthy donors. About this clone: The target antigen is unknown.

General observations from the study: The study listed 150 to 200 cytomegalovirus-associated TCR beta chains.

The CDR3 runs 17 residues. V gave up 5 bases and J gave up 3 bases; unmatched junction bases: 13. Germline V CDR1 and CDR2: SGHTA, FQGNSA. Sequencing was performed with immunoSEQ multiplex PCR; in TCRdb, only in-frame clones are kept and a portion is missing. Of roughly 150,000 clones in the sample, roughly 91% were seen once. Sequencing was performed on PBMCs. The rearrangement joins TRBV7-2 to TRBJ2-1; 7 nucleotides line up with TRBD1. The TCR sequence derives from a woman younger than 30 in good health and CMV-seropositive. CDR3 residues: CASSKQYGTAYYNEQFF. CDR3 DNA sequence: TGTGCCAGCAGCAAACAGTACGGGACAGCGTACTACAATGAGCAGTTCTTC.